In this sample, the clone carrying this T cell receptor beta chain turned up many times. Its antigen is not known. The data were taken from a study of human T cells and chemical hapten exposure. About the study: 2% DPC was applied to approximately 2 cm by approximately 2 cm of upper inner arm skin for sensitization. The study lasted roughly 22 weeks, and patients were dosed weekly with diphenylcyclopropenone on the scalp throughout. Study outcomes and limitations: No change in TCRs above 1 in 1000 frequency was produced by DPC sensitization.

TCRdb recomputed calls from the RACE reads with MiXCR, one row per CDR3 protein. The sample lists tens of thousands of distinct CDR3 sequences, 9% to 9.5% seen once, with 20% to 30% in the top ten. Stated time point: patch test 3, about 24 weeks after DPC sensitization. As to treatment: therapeutic diphenylcyclopropenone sensitization with weekly scalp DPC. Total RNA extraction was carried out from unfractionated whole blood. Alopecia patients deemed DPC-suitable, aged 18 to 70, excluding pregnancy. The CDR3 has 14 residues. V shed 10 bases and J shed 3 bases, with 16 bases lying between them. CDR1 and CDR2 from the germline V gene are MNHNS and SASEGT.

This sequence joins TRBV6-1 and TRBJ1-5; no clear D gene. The sequence was obtained from a man aged 45 to 65 with alopecia areata. Some clones in this sample may be carry-over from other donors' samples. The sequenced sample was whole blood, obtained in connection with sensitization to the hapten diphenylcyclopropenone (DPC). DNA of the CDR3: TGTGCCACCTTGTCCAGCGGGGTCAATCAGCCCCAGCATTTT. Protein sequence: CATLSSGVNQPQHF.